Listed here is a single T cell receptor beta chain. Here immunoSEQ multiplex PCR was the method, and the copy in TCRdb shows in-frame clones only, minus some. The sample includes roughly 180,000 clones, approximately 90% seen only once; the top ten take 6.9%. This CDR3 contains 13 residues. The V gene lost 1 base and the J gene lost 7 bases, with 7 bases spanning the gap. Germline V CDR1 and CDR2: MDHEN, SYDVKM. These data belong to a study of T cell responses to AZD1222 COVID-19 vaccine. The TCR was taken from an adult in good health. The chain carries TRBV28 and TRBJ2-2; D remains ambiguous. The sample in question was peripheral blood, obtained on day 0 of AZD1222 vaccination. The CDR3: CASSLFVRGELFF. The CDR3 bases are TGTGCCAGCAGTTTATTCGTCCGCGGGGAGCTGTTTTTT.